Sample share makes the clone carrying this T cell receptor (beta chain) medium-sized (0.01 to 0.1%). Its antigen is currently unknown. This CDR3 spans 15 amino acids. CDR1 and CDR2 from the germline V gene are LNHDA and SQIVND (reference sequence). The ends lost 3 bases at V and 11 bases at J; junction bases unmatched: 12. The data stem from a study of liver allograft versus peripheral blood T cells. The overall study: Graft-liver T cell receptor repertoires were compared against recipient peripheral blood repertoires.

Study-wide points: It was reported that the T cell receptor repertoires found inside liver allografts differed from those that were detected in peripheral blood.

In TCRdb, the reads were re-called with MiXCR into one record per CDR3 protein. The sample lists over 10,000 distinct CDR3 sequences; about 20% were seen once. This sequence originates from a human patient who had a liver transplant. Some T cells may possibly be graft donor cells. The rearrangement links TRBV19 to TRBJ1-1, with 10 nucleotides matching TRBD1. In DNA, the CDR3 is TGTGCCAGTAGTATCACTGGGGACAGGGGATCGAGCGCTTTCTTT. Translation: CASSITGDRGSSAFF.